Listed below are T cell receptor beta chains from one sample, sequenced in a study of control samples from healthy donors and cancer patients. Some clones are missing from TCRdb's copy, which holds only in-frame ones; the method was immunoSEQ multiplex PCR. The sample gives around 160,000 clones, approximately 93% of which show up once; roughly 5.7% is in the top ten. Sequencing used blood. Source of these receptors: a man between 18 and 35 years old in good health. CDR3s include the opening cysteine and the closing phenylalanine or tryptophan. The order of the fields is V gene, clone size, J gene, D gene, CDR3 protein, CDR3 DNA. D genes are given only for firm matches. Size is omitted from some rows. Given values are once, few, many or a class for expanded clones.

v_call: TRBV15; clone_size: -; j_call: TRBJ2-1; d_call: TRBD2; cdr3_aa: CAVGAAGGPYEQFF; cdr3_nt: TGTGCCGTAGGGGCGGCGGGGGGGCCATACGAGCAGTTCTTC
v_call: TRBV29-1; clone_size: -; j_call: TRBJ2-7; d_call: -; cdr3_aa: CSVEAPPRLAGSSSYEQYF; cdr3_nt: TGCAGCGTTGAAGCCCCTCCCAGGTTGGCGGGCTCGAGCTCCTACGAGCAGTACTTC
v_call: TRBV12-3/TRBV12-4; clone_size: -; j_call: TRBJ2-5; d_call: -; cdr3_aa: CASSSLGQETQYF; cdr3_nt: TGTGCCAGCAGTTCTCTCGGACAAGAGACCCAGTACTTC
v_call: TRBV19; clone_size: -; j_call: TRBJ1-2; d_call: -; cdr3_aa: CASSPNRESYGYTF; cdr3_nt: TGTGCCAGTAGTCCCAACAGGGAGAGCTATGGCTACACCTTC
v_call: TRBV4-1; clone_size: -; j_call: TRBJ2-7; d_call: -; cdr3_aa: CASSRGRSYEQYF; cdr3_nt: TGCGCCAGCAGCCGCGGACGCTCCTACGAGCAGTACTTC
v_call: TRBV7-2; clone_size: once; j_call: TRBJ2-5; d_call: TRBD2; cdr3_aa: CASRLAGVGTQYF; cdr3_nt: TGTGCCAGCAGGCTAGCGGGAGTTGGGACCCAGTACTTC
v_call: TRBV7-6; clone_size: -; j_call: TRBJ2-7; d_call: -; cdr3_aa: CASSLTQGSSYEQYF; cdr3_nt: TGTGCCAGCAGCTTAACACAAGGAAGCTCCTACGAGCAGTACTTC
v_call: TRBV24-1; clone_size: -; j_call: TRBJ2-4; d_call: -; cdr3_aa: CATSEPDPGGVNIQYF; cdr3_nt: TGTGCCACCAGTGAACCTGACCCGGGTGGGGTAAACATTCAGTACTTC
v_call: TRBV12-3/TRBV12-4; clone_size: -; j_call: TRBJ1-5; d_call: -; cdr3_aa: CASSFDSNQPQHF; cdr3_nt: TGTGCCAGCAGTTTTGATAGCAATCAGCCCCAGCATTTT
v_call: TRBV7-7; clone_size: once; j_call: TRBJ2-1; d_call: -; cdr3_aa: CASSLGGGPDNEQFF; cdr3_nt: TGTGCTAGCAGCTTAGGGGGAGGGCCGGACAATGAGCAGTTCTTC
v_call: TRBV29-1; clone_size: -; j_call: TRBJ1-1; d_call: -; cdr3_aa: CSVPLGGRAEAFF; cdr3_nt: TGCAGCGTCCCCCTCGGCGGGAGGGCTGAAGCTTTCTTT
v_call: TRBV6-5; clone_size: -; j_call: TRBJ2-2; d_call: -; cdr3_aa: CASSYRRNTGELFF; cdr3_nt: TGTGCCAGCAGTTACAGGAGGAACACCGGGGAGCTGTTTTTT
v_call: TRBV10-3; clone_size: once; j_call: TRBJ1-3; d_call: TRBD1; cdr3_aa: CAISEGGAGNTIYF; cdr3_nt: TGTGCCATCAGTGAAGGGGGCGCTGGAAACACCATATATTTT
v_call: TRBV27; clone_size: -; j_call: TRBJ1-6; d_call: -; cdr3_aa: CASSFLGSPLHF; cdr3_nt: TGTGCCAGCAGTTTTTTAGGGTCACCCCTCCACTTT
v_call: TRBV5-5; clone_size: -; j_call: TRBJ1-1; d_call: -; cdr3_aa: CASSLTSTMNTEAFF; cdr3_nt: TGTGCCAGCAGCTTGACCTCTACCATGAACACTGAAGCTTTCTTT
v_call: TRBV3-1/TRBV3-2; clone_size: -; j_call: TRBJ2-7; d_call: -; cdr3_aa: CASSQTLSSYEQYF; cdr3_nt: TGTGCCAGCAGCCAAACTCTCAGCTCCTACGAGCAGTACTTC
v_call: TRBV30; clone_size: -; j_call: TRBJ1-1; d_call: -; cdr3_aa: CAWSDTYEAFF; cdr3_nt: TGTGCCTGGAGCGACACCTATGAAGCTTTCTTT
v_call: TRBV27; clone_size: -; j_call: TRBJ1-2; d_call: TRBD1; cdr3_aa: CASSLSSTGGGYGYTF; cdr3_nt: TGTGCCAGCAGTTTATCGTCTACAGGGGGTGGCTATGGCTACACCTTC
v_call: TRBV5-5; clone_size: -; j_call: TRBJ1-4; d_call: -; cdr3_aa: CASSLNRLANEKLFF; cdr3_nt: TGTGCCAGCAGCTTAAATAGGCTGGCTAATGAAAAACTGTTTTTT
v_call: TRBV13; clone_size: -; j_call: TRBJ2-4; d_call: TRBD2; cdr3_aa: CASSLGLGGGENIQYF; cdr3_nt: TGTGCCAGCAGCTTAGGTCTCGGGGGAGGGGAAAACATTCAGTACTTC
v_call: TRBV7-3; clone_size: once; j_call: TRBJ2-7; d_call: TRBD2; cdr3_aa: CASSSGLAGERQYF; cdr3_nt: TGTGCCAGCAGCTCCGGACTAGCGGGGGAGCGGCAGTACTTC
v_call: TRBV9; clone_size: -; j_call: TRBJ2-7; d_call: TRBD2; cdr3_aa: CASSVGASGGYEQYF; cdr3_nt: TGTGCCAGCAGCGTAGGGGCTAGCGGGGGATACGAGCAGTACTTC
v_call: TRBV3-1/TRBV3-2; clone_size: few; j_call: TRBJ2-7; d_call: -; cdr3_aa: CASSPPGGFYEQYF; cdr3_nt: TGTGCCAGCAGCCCACCCGGGGGATTTTACGAGCAGTACTTC
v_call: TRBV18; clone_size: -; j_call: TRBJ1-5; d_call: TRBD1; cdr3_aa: CASSPKQGYGDQPQHF; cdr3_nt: TGTGCCAGCTCACCCAAACAGGGGTATGGGGATCAGCCCCAGCATTTT
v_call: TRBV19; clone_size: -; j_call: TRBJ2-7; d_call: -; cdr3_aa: CASSMGTYEQYF; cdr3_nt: TGTGCCAGTAGTATGGGTACCTACGAGCAGTACTTC
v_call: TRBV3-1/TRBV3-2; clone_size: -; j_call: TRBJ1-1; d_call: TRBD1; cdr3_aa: CASSYRTGNTEAFF; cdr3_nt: TGTGCCAGCAGCTATCGGACAGGGAACACTGAAGCTTTCTTT
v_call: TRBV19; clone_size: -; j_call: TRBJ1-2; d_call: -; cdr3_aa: CASSILNTQSGYTF; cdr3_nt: TGTGCCAGTAGTATTCTGAACACTCAGAGTGGCTACACCTTC
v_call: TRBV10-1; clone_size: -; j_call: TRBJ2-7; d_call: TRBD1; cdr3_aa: CASSELQGNYEQYF; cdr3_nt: TGCGCCAGCAGTGAATTACAGGGGAACTACGAGCAGTACTTC
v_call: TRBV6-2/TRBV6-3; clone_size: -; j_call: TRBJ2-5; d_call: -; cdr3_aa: CASSYRWGQETQYF; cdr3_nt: TGTGCCAGCAGTTACCGATGGGGGCAAGAGACCCAGTACTTC
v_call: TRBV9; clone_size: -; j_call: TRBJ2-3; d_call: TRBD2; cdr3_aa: CASSVGLAGGPGAQDTQYF; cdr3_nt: TGTGCCAGCAGCGTAGGGCTAGCGGGAGGGCCAGGAGCACAAGATACGCAGTATTTT
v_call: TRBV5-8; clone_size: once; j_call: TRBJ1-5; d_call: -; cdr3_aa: CASSFRGQPQHF; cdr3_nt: TGTGCCAGCAGCTTTCGTGGGCAGCCCCAGCATTTT
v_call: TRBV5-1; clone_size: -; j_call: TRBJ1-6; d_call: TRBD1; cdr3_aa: CASSRDREVHNSPLHF; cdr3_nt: TGCGCCAGCAGCCGAGACAGGGAGGTTCATAATTCACCCCTCCACTTT
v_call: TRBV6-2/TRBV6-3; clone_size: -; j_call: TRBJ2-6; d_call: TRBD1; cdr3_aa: CASSFGTGGAIGANVLTF; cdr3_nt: TGTGCCAGCAGTTTTGGGACAGGGGGGGCGATCGGGGCCAACGTCCTGACTTTC